This TCR beta chain was obtained from a study of blood T cell repertoires in COVID-19. Study details: From the United States, Italy and Spain came samples of acute and convalescent COVID-19. T cells, B-cell-depleted T cells, or PBMCs supplied cDNA or gDNA.

Authors' methods: Nucleated cell number was recorded as an estimate derived from reference gene primer amplification. Libraries were prepared by immunoSEQ multiplex PCR; TCRdb keeps only in-frame clonotypes and omits some of them. The V and J calls and clone size come from that table; D and trimming were worked out from the DNA. The sample lists about 140,000 clones, around 81% occurring once. The CDR3 contains 15 residues. Trimming took 3 bases from V and 7 from J; bases not matched to a gene: 5. Germline CDR1 and CDR2: MNHNS and SASEGT. The specimen was peripheral blood. The sequence came from a woman in her 50s with acute or convalescent COVID-19. The chain couples TRBV6-1 to TRBJ1-4; the match to TRBD1 covers 10 bases. Written as DNA, the CDR3 is TGTGCCAGCAGTGACAGACAGGGGGCGGGTGAAAAACTGTTTTTT. It yields the protein CASSDRQGAGEKLFF.